The T cell receptor beta chain described here comes from a study of T cells in Graves' hyperthyroidism and ophthalmopathy. Patients counted as stable if ophthalmopathy did not develop within 18 months. Germline assignment: CDR1 SGHVS and CDR2 FNYEAQ. V was cut by 5 bases and J by 5 bases, with 15 bases left in between. The CDR3 is made up of 15 amino acids. From RNA transcripts, TCR beta CDR3 regions were amplified. First-round RT-PCR with HTBI primers amplified the TCR CDR3 region. TCRdb analysed the multiplex PCR reads with MiXCR anew, one entry per CDR3 protein. The table lists about 560,000 distinct CDR3 sequences, approximately 15% of them singletons.

The receptor was derived from a woman under 30 with Graves' hyperthyroidism. The chain is built from TRBV7-6 and TRBJ1-4, with D hard to call. Sequenced material: blood. The CDR3 here is CASSRVQRENEKLFF. CDR3 nucleotide sequence: TGTGCCAGCAGCCGCGTTCAGAGAGAGAATGAAAAACTGTTTTTT.